This T cell receptor (beta chain) emerged from a study of blood T cells in healthy people across ages. Study context: Template switching picked up about one barcoded beta molecule for each two T cells.

Using a J-beta primer mix together with a sample-barcoded 5' primer, a second PCR was run for roughly 6 to 12 cycles. TCRdb passed the 5' RACE reads through MiXCR, listing each CDR3 protein once. Of 1.5 million to 2 million distinct CDR3 sequences listed, roughly 32% are singletons. General study points: In long-lived donors, naive CD4+ cell counts and diversity exceeded those of aged donors.

The germline V gene encodes CDR1 SGHRS and CDR2 YFSETQ. The CDR3 loop spans 15 amino acids. V was shortened by 7 bases and J by 4 bases, with 19 bases between the two germline ends. About this clonotype itself: Its antigen remains unidentified.

The chain is built from TRBV5-1 and TRBJ2-3; a possible D gene is TRBD1 (6 bases). The source material was blood. This receptor was taken from a woman aged 25 to 39 in good health. In nucleotides, the CDR3 is TGCGCCAGCGGAAGACAGGAAGTGAGGGCAGATACGCAGTATTTT. Translating it yields CASGRQEVRADTQYF.